The TCR beta chain described here comes from a study of cytomegalovirus exposure and HLA in healthy donors. Study-wide results and caveats: A later analysis found that most CMV-associated TCR beta chains appeared HLA-restricted. Later, an analysis showed that TCR beta chains associated with HLA were more clonally expanded than others that were equally common. One cluster of highly shared sequence variants probably arose as a sequencing artifact.

Trimming removed 5 bases from V and 7 bases from J; junction bases left unmatched: 3. The CDR3 consists of 14 residues. Germline V lookup: CDR1 ENHRY, CDR2 SYGVKD. All donors participated as healthy donors of bone marrow. It was with 60 Vbeta and 13 Jbeta primers that the PCR ran. Libraries were prepared by immunoSEQ multiplex PCR; TCRdb keeps only in-frame clonotypes and omits some of them. The profile covers about 130,000 clones, with about 74% appearing a single time and approximately 6.4% taken by the ten largest. This clone has more than one count but fewer than ten. No antigen is known for it. V usage is TRBV10-3 and J usage is TRBJ2-1; 12 bases fit TRBD1. Sequencing was done on a sample of PBMCs. The receptor comes from a woman aged 45 to 65 in good health and CMV-seropositive. The CDR3 DNA follows: TGTGCCATCAGTCCGGGACAGGGGGCGAATGAGCAGTTCTTC. Protein product: CAISPGQGANEQFF.